Presented here are 10 T cell receptor beta chains from one specimen sequenced in a study of T cell changes during pregnancy in multiple sclerosis. Sequencing used immunoSEQ multiplex PCR; TCRdb keeps in-frame clones, though not all of them. The data show around 47,000 clones, roughly 96% seen once. This sample comprised peripheral blood, obtained in the second trimester of pregnancy. These receptors were taken from a female donor with multiple sclerosis, enrolled in a pregnancy study.

This chain links TRBV5-1 with TRBJ2-3; no firm D call. The CDR3 sequence is 14 residues long. Germline assignment: CDR1 SGHRS and CDR2 YFSETQ. V lost 0 bases to trimming and J lost 0 bases, with 5 bases between them. The CDR3 sequence is CASSLDSSTDTQYF. In DNA form, the CDR3 reads TGCGCCAGCAGCTTGGACTCTAGCACAGATACGCAGTATTTT. The whole variable domain, filled in from reference TRBV5-1 and TRBJ2-3, reads KAGVTQTPRYLIKTRGQQVTLSCSPISGHRSVSWYQQTPGQGLQFLFEYFSETQRNKGNFPGRFSGRQFSNSRSEMNVSTLELGDSALYLCASSLDSSTDTQYFGPGTRLTVL.

This clone has just a few counts. This chain connects TRBV7-2 to TRBJ1-2, with 9 bases that match TRBD1. Germline lookup yields CDR1 SGHTA and CDR2 FQGNSA. Trimming cost V 5 bases and J 5 bases; bases outside gene matches: 9. The CDR3 is made up of 15 amino acids. The CDR3 region has the DNA TGTGCCAGCAGCCCTCGGACAGGGGCCCCTTATGGCTACACCTTC. Its translation: CASSPRTGAPYGYTF.

V usage is TRBV28 and J usage is TRBJ1-5; 9 positions agree with TRBD1. V dropped 6 bases and J dropped 7; count of bases not matched to a gene: 16. The CDR3 totals 17 residues. Germline V gene sequence: CDR1 MDHEN, CDR2 SYDVKM. The chain's CDR3 is CASRPLAGQGLRQPQHF. CDR3 nucleotide sequence: TGTGCCAGCAGACCACTCGCGGGACAGGGCCTTCGACAGCCCCAGCATTTT.

This sequence joins TRBV27 and TRBJ1-1; tentative D call: TRBD1 (5 bases). The CDR3 is 15 amino acids. In germline, CDR1 is MNHEY, CDR2 SMNVEV (reference sequence). The V and J ends lost 5 bases and 3 bases respectively, with 16 bases between them. The CDR3 DNA sequence: TGTGCCAGCAGTCCCTATTCCAGGGCCCACACTGAAGCTTTCTTT. It encodes CASSPYSRAHTEAFF.

This clone was observed a single time. The J gene is TRBJ2-5, the V gene TRBV27, with 9 bases identical to TRBD1. V lost 3 bases, J lost 2 bases, and 10 bases stayed unmatched. CDR3 length equals 17 residues. CDR1 is MNHEY and CDR2 is SMNVEV in the germline V gene (reference sequence). The DNA of the CDR3 is TGTGCCAGCAGTTTCCGGGGACAGGGTGCACTTCAAGAGACCCAGTACTTC. Its protein product is CASSFRGQGALQETQYF.

The chain joins TRBV28 to TRBJ2-5; 7 nucleotides match TRBD2. With V trimmed by 4 bases and J by 5 bases, 10 bases remained unmatched. This CDR3 spans 15 amino acids. In germline, CDR1 is MDHEN, CDR2 SYDVKM. The CDR3 is CASSSYREARETQYF. The CDR3 nucleotides read TGTGCCAGCAGTTCTTACCGGGAGGCGAGGGAGACCCAGTACTTC.

This chain connects TRBV18 to TRBJ2-5, with D perhaps matching TRBD2 (6 bases). V lost 5 bases and J lost 2, with 12 bases in between. The CDR3 has 14 residues. CDR1 KGHSH and CDR2 LQKENI come from the germline V gene. CDR3 DNA: TGTGCCAGCTCATACGGACGGGAGCAAGAGACCCAGTACTTC. Translated, it gives CASSYGREQETQYF.

This sequence joins TRBV7-8 and TRBJ2-1; D gene unclear. With 1 base removed from V and 0 bases from J, the gap between germline ends came to 10 bases. The CDR3 has 16 residues. Germline V lookup: CDR1 SGHVS, CDR2 FQNEAQ. The CDR3 sequence is CASSLERVSSYNEQFF. CDR3 coding DNA: TGTGCCAGCAGCTTAGAACGTGTTAGCTCCTACAATGAGCAGTTCTTC.

This clone was detected once. CDR3 nucleotides: TGCGCCAGCTCGCCGGGGACAGCACTAGCGGGGGCCCGGGATACGCAGTATTTT. Protein: CASSPGTALAGARDTQYF. This chain uses TRBV10-1 with TRBJ2-3, with TRBD2 identical over 11 bases. Germline V lookup: CDR1 WNHNN, CDR2 SYGVQD (reference sequence). The V gene end was trimmed by 8 bases and the J gene end by 6 bases; junction bases not matched to a gene: 19. The CDR3 extends over 18 amino acids.

The chain has TRBV19 and TRBJ2-7, with D maybe TRBD2 (5 bases). The V end was cut by 4 bases, the J end by 7 bases, with 11 bases between. CDR3 length equals 12 residues. CDR1 is LNHDA, CDR2 SQIVND, per germline (reference sequence). The CDR3 loop is CASSNTPGEQYF. The CDR3 DNA reads as TGTGCCAGTAGTAACACGCCGGGGGAGCAGTACTTC.